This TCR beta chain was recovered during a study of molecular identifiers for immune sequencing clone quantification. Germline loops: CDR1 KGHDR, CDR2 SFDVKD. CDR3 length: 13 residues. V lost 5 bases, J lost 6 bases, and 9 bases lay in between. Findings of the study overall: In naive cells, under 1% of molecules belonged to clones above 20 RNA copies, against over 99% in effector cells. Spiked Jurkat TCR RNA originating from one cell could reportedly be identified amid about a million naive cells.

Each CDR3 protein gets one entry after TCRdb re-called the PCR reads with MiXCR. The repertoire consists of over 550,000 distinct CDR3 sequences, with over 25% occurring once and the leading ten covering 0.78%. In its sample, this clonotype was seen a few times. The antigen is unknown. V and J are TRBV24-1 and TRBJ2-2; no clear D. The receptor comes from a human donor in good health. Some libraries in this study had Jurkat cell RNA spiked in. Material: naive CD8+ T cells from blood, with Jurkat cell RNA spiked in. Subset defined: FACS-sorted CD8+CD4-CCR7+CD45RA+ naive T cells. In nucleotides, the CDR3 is TGTGCCACCAGTGTAAGCCACCCCGGGGAGCTGTTTTTT. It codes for CATSVSHPGELFF.